This T cell receptor (beta chain) is from a study of cytomegalovirus exposure and HLA in healthy donors (dated by TCRdb to between 2016 and 2019). Broadly, across the study: According to an earlier analysis of 550 to 700 of the donors, some 170 million T cells yielded 117 million unique TCR beta sequences and more than 250 Gb of sequence data. HLA typing included class I and class II loci at four-digit resolution. All discovery cohort repertoires had been generated on a single sequencing platform. Roughly 300 gigabases of sequencing data and around 85 million unique TCR sequences made up an early release that covered some 640 HLA-typed donors. The study profiled the T cell repertoires of about 640 subjects by immunosequencing and related them to cytomegalovirus serostatus. A separate validation cohort of roughly 130 different subjects was used in addition to the roughly 720-subject first cohort. Donor age, sex, ethnicity and CMV serostatus were collected together with the repertoire data. About 5 DR-DQ haplotypes were handled as single units for association and clustering, since linkage in the cohort was strong. An earlier analysis of some 600 of the donors applied high-throughput TCR beta sequencing to assess whether each TCR beta V gene segment acted as functional or pseudogenic. The study aimed to test whether cataloging public T cell receptors could reveal signatures of past pathogen exposure. On average, 235,054 unique TCR beta nucleotide sequences were sequenced per donor among 300 to 500 genotyped donors of the cohort, with about 19% of those sequences being non-productive. Genome-wide SNP genotypes for about three fifths of the 666 donors were used in a later genetic analysis, which treated that subset as a discovery cohort. The study combined high-throughput TCR immunosequencing, statistical association of individual TCRs with disease status, and machine learning to predict cytomegalovirus infection status. Of the 398 genotyped donors, approximately 83% fell in the genetic ancestry cluster associated with self-reported Caucasian donors. Typing coverage differed by locus: A, B, C, DRB1 and DQB1 were typed in roughly 629-640 donors, DQA1 in 500 to 550, DPA1 in nearly 610, and DPB1 in 400 to 490. Rather than using new phenotypic data, the later analysis identified candidate immune exposures from TCR beta sequences and from how often those sequences occurred across donors. In a later analysis, previously published TCR beta repertoires from more than 500 donors were re-analyzed and high-resolution HLA genotyping was added so that TCR occurrence patterns could be studied. On the study overall, not on this receptor specifically: Compared with equally common non-associated chains, HLA-associated TCR beta chains in a later analysis were more clonally expanded and had lower generation probabilities. The study gave a list of under 200 TCR beta chains associated with cytomegalovirus. Most CMV-associated TCR beta chains appeared to be HLA-restricted in a later analysis, and the HLA associations seemed to be driven largely by CMV exposure. When HLA alleles, especially DR and DQ, strongly co-occurred, attributing TCR associations to individual alleles was difficult. An earlier analysis of approximately 500 of the donors showed that most TCR beta V segments appeared in productive rearrangements either about 87% or about 30% of the time, which broadly matched IMGT annotations. A later genetic analysis associated a missense DCLRE1C variant with V-gene and J-gene trimming of TCR beta chains, and an independent cohort replicated the association. In this cohort, only TCR beta chains were sequenced, and detectable features were limited by the absence of alpha or paired-chain data. Most TCR sequences were observed very rarely across donors, whereas some public TCRs were present in many individuals. According to the authors, the approach could potentially be generalized to other disease states and immunological phenotypes. A later genetic analysis reported fewer N-insertions in productive TCRs among donors in an Asian-associated ancestry cluster than the roughly 690-donor mean. A further reported finding was that TCR beta sequences accurately predicted the HLA-A and HLA-B alleles for most subjects in the first cohort. In a later analysis, the rate of TCR association differed among HLA loci, with DRB1 alleles having the most associated TCRs and HLA-C alleles having the fewest. The classifier was reported to diagnose cytomegalovirus status with high specificity and sensitivity in both the original cohort and the validation cohort. A cluster of highly shared sequence variants was judged likely to be a technical artifact of the sequencing pipeline. CMV serostatus was the only immune exposure information available for the cohort. Correlated functional status among segregating V segments might reflect linkage disequilibrium, but an unknown experimental factor could not be ruled out. In vitro tests confirmed that three of the cytomegalovirus-associated TCR beta chains recognize cytomegalovirus antigens. A later analysis reported that several top co-occurrence clusters appeared linked to parvovirus B19, influenza, CMV and Epstein-Barr virus. Presence/absence analyses assumed roughly uniform sequencing depth across donors, an assumption that may not hold. At a false discovery rate of 0.05, a later analysis linked some 18,000 TCR beta sequences to specific HLA alleles. The earlier analysis of almost 600 of the donors excluded some 15 rarely observed V segments, including chromosome 9 orphons, because counts were too low. Because HLA typing was unavailable for some donors at each locus, only the typed subset was used in association tests.

The cohort comprised some 700 healthy bone marrow donors. At the time of sampling, every cohort member was nominally healthy, though immune exposures that went unrecorded were likely present. The donor tested CMV seropositive and was one of the 289 seropositive cohort members. A peripheral blood sample was provided by each donor, and peripheral blood mononuclear cells were used for TCR beta sequencing. Genomic DNA extraction from the blood cell samples was performed with the Qiagen DNeasy Blood Extraction Kit. On this clone itself: The antigen it recognizes is unknown. Per-base quality was not reported, and no clone a single base away is much larger than it.

The library relied on the immunoSEQ multiplex PCR assay. A mixture of 60 forward primers for TCR Vbeta segments and 13 reverse primers for TCR Jbeta segments was used in the multiplex PCR. Amplification of the CDR3 region of rearranged TCR beta genes was performed with a multiplex PCR assay on genomic DNA. On the Illumina HiSeq System, the amplified TCR beta libraries were sequenced as 87-base-pair reads. Per the authors' processing: Across the 700 or so repertoires, a later analysis counted tens of millions of unique TCR beta chains, around 11 million of which were shared by at least two donors. Raw reads were error-corrected and collapsed into unique sequences by a nearest-neighbor algorithm in which closely related sequences were merged to remove PCR and sequencing errors. Alignment of CDR3 sequences to IMGT reference sequences was used to assign V, D and J gene segments. Each retained sequence needed at least a six-nucleotide match to both a V gene segment and a J gene segment. Rearrangements were classified as productive when the CDR3 lacked stop codons and remained in frame with V and J, and all other rearrangements were classified as non-productive. Following IMGT convention, CDR3 was defined as the stretch from the second conserved V-encoded cysteine to the conserved J-encoded phenylalanine. The earlier analysis of approximately 500 of the donors excluded sequences that lacked an unambiguous match to a single V gene segment. In an earlier analysis of about 590 of the donors, a V segment was called functional when productive rearrangements were above 56.7%, and segregating when the standard deviation between donors exceeded 5%. A statistical classification framework was built to diagnose cytomegalovirus status from the catalog of TCR beta chain sequences. In a later analysis, TCR nucleotide sequences were compared against IMGT/GENE-DB human TR gene sequences so that V and J genes could be assigned. In a later analysis, CDR3 sequences and most-parsimonious VDJ recombination scenarios were assigned using the TCRdist pipeline. In a later analysis, every TCR beta chain was defined by the combination of its CDR3 amino acid sequence and its V-gene family, and reads without a unique V-gene family were dropped. As a way to deal with suspected cross-contamination and a sequencing artifact, a later analysis dropped nearly 600 nucleotide sequences that were highly shared and had low generation probability. A later analysis calculated a clonal expansion index for each public chain from normalized within-repertoire ranks of inferred template counts. In a later analysis, generation probabilities were computed with a VDJ recombination model fitted to out-of-frame rearrangements, and the resulting probabilities were checked against IGoR. Hypergeometric tests were used in a later analysis to score TCR-TCR, TCR-HLA and TCR-CMV co-occurrence, with a repertoire-size bias correction applied to the TCR pairs. False discovery rates were estimated in a later analysis by permuting HLA or CMV assignments 20 times. In a later analysis, co-occurring TCRs were grouped using DBSCAN, and TCRdist sequence similarity was added for clustering within HLA-allele-positive subsets. Repertoires with fewer than 30,000 or more than 120,000 public chains were left out of co-occurrence clustering, as were five repertoires with anomalous nucleotide sharing. This is the immuneACCESS table as TCRdb keeps it, with only in-frame sequences that have V and J called. A part of the clones is gone; compared with another copy, unresolved V genes explain less than half, and the rest is unexplained. The V and J calls and clone size are taken from that table; D and trimming were inferred from the DNA. This sample comprises about 180,000 clones, around 77% of them detected only once. Together, the top ten hold 1% of the sample.

The sequence derives from a woman aged 45-59 years in good health and CMV-seropositive. The sequenced sample consisted of PBMCs.

The CDR3: CASSLQGTAEAFF. The bases are TGCGCCAGCAGCCTACAGGGCACAGCTGAAGCTTTCTTT. The rearrangement joined TRBV5-1 to TRBJ1-1; a weak D assignment points to TRBD1 (6 bases agree). CDR3 length: 13 amino acids, cysteine to phenylalanine. Only the CDR3 DNA is retained, 39 bases long and in frame from the first base. Trimming costs V 4 bases and J 6 bases, and their ends lie 13 bases apart. CDR1 SGHRS and CDR2 YFSETQ are derived from the germline V gene.